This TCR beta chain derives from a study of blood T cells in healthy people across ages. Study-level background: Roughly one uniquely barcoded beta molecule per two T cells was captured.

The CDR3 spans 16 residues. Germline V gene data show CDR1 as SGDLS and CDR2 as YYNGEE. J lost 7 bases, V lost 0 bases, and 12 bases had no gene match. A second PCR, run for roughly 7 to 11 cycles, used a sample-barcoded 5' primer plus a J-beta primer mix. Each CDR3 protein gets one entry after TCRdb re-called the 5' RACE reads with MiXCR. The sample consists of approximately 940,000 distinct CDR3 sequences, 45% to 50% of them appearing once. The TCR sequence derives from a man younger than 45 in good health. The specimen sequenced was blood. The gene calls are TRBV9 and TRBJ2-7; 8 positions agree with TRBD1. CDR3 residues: CASSVAPTGVYNEQYF. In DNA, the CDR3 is TGTGCCAGCAGCGTAGCCCCGACAGGGGTCTACAATGAGCAGTACTTC.